The 26 T cell receptor beta chains below were found in one sample sequenced in a study of T cell responses to AZD1222 COVID-19 vaccine. Using immunoSEQ multiplex PCR, the repertoire was profiled, and TCRdb retains in-frame clones only, with some absent. The sample has 100,000 to 150,000 clones, approximately 90% seen once; the top ten hold approximately 7.1%. The sample here was peripheral blood, taken 28 days after the second AZD1222 dose. Every receptor here comes from an adult who received the AZD1222 COVID-19 vaccine.

This chain joins TRBV18 and TRBJ2-7; no firm D call. Germline V CDR1 and CDR2: KGHSH, LQKENI. The CDR3 loop spans 15 amino acids. Trimming shortened V by 2 bases and J by 3 bases, and 14 bases separated the two germline ends. The DNA for the CDR3 is TGTGCCAGCTCACCAAAACAGCCTCCTCTCTACGAGCAGTACTTC. It encodes CASSPKQPPLYEQYF.

The rearrangement links TRBV10-2 to TRBJ1-2; no clear D. CDR1 is WSHSY and CDR2 is SAAADI in the germline V gene. V dropped 6 bases and J dropped 0 bases, with 17 bases sitting between them. The CDR3 has 16 amino acids. For the CDR3, the DNA is TGCGCCAGCAGCGAAAATTTCAGGTCCTCTAACTATGGCTACACCTTC. Translating it yields CASSENFRSSNYGYTF.

The chain recombines TRBV27 with TRBJ1-6, with D perhaps TRBD1 (5 bases). The CDR3 sequence is 12 residues long. Germline V CDR1 and CDR2: MNHEY, SMNVEV (reference sequence). Trimming shortened V by 2 bases and J by 14 bases, and 10 bases separated the two germline ends. The CDR3 protein is CASSLEGATLHF. CDR3 sequence (DNA): TGTGCCAGCAGTTTAGAAGGGGCCACCCTCCACTTT.

V usage is TRBV27 and J usage is TRBJ1-1; D is unresolved. The germline CDR1 and CDR2 sequences are MNHEY and SMNVEV (reference sequence). The CDR3 consists of 14 residues. The V gene lost 3 bases and the J gene lost 4 bases, with 12 bases spanning the gap. The CDR3 here is CASSLSAVGTEAFF. CDR3 bases: TGTGCCAGCAGTTTGTCCGCCGTGGGCACTGAAGCTTTCTTT.

J is TRBJ1-2 and V is TRBV28; TRBD1 is a possible D gene (6 bases). V was clipped by 4 bases and J by 4 bases, with 13 bases between them. CDR3 size: 14 residues. Per germline, CDR1 MDHEN and CDR2 SYDVKM. In nucleotides, the CDR3 is TGTGCCAGCAGTTGGGCCGGACAGCCCTATGGCTACACCTTC. Protein product: CASSWAGQPYGYTF.

This clone was detected once. Sequence at one end of the junction differs from germline and may be a read error. The genes are TRBV7-3 and TRBJ2-1; 12 bases are shared with TRBD2. The length of the CDR3 is 18 residues. The V gene's germline CDR1 is SGHTA and CDR2 FQGTGA. CDR3 in DNA: TGTGCCAACAGCCTAATCGCCGCTAGCGGGGGGGCTGGGAATGAGCAGTTCTTC. Amino acid sequence: CANSLIAASGGAGNEQFF.

J is TRBJ2-1 and V is TRBV11-2, with D uncertain. Trimming cost V 6 bases and J 9 bases, with 9 bases left between them. Germline CDR1 SGHAT, CDR2 FQNNGV. CDR3 size: 11 residues. The DNA of the CDR3 is TGTGCCAGCAGTAGGACCCCTGAGCAGTTCTTC. Its protein product is CASSRTPEQFF.

This clone was found once. The chain carries TRBV10-2 and TRBJ2-1, with 8 bases matching TRBD2. Germline CDR1 and CDR2: WSHSY and SAAADI. The trim removed 0 bases at V and 10 bases at J, leaving 8 bases unmatched. The CDR3 consists of 15 residues. DNA for the CDR3: TGCGCCAGCAGTGAGTCAGATTTACGCGGGGGGGAGCAGTTCTTC. Its translation is CASSESDLRGGEQFF.

V usage is TRBV11-3 and J usage is TRBJ2-2; D remains ambiguous. V gave up 4 bases and J gave up 6 bases, with 9 bases separating them. The CDR3 runs 13 residues. Looked up from germline, CDR1 is SGHNT and CDR2 is YENEEA. For the CDR3, the DNA is TGTGCCAGCAGCTCCCCGGGTTCCGGGGAGCTGTTTTTT. It translates to CASSSPGSGELFF.

This clone was seen only a few times. The chain combines TRBV19 with TRBJ2-7, with D hard to call. Looked up from germline, CDR1 is LNHDA and CDR2 is SQIVND (reference sequence). V lost 5 bases and J 0 bases, leaving 11 bases between the germline ends. There are 14 residues in the CDR3. CDR3 sequence: CASSQTSYSYEQYF. The CDR3 DNA is TGTGCCAGTAGTCAGACAAGCTACTCCTACGAGCAGTACTTC.

This chain connects TRBV4-1 to TRBJ1-4, with 9 bases that match TRBD1. The CDR3 runs to 16 residues. Looked up from germline, CDR1 is MGHRA and CDR2 is YSYEKL. J lost 5 bases, V lost 1 base, and 5 bases had no gene match. The chain's CDR3 is CASSQAPGTGNEKLFF. The CDR3 DNA reads TGCGCCAGCAGCCAAGCTCCCGGGACAGGGAATGAAAAACTGTTTTTT.

This CDR3 is CASSRGTNYGYTF. The CDR3 bases are TGTGCCAGTAGTCGAGGGACTAACTATGGCTACACCTTC. The rearrangement uses TRBV19 and TRBJ1-2; the D is unclear. Germline V gives CDR1 LNHDA, CDR2 SQIVND (reference sequence). This CDR3 region has 13 residues. The V end lost 5 bases, the J end lost 0 bases, and 7 bases lay between the germline ends.

The chain links TRBV13 to TRBJ2-7, with D perhaps TRBD1 or TRBD2 (6 bases each). V was trimmed by 5 bases and J by 1 base, leaving 9 bases between them. This CDR3 is 13 amino acids long. From germline, CDR1 is PRHDT and CDR2 FYEKMQ (reference sequence). CDR3 DNA: TGTGCCAGCAGCCGGGGGCCTTCCTACGAGCAGTACTTC. As protein: CASSRGPSYEQYF.

The chain links TRBV19 to TRBJ1-1, with D possibly being TRBD1 (5 bases). The CDR3 is 15 amino acids. The germline V gene encodes CDR1 LNHDA and CDR2 SQIVND (reference sequence). The V end lost 3 bases, the J end lost 4 bases, and 15 bases lay between the germline ends. In DNA, the CDR3 is TGTGCCAGTAGTATTACGGCGCGGGGGTTCACTGAAGCTTTCTTT. Residues: CASSITARGFTEAFF.

This clone was observed once. This sequence joins TRBV28 and TRBJ1-2; the D gene is possibly TRBD1 (5 bases). This CDR3 has 15 residues. The V end lost 2 bases, the J end lost 5 bases, and 15 bases lay between the germline ends. Germline V gene lookup returns CDR1 MDHEN and CDR2 SYDVKM. The CDR3 sequence: CASSLVFRGLYGYTF. The CDR3 bases are TGTGCCAGCAGTTTAGTTTTTAGGGGCCTATATGGCTACACCTTC.

The chain combines TRBV14 with TRBJ2-5; D is perhaps TRBD1 or TRBD2 (5 bases each). The CDR3 loop spans 17 amino acids. Germline CDR1 SGHDN, CDR2 FVKESK. V gave up 0 bases and J gave up 5 bases, with 19 bases separating them. The chain's CDR3 is CASSQDLWGGSYETQYF. DNA for the CDR3: TGTGCCAGCAGCCAAGATCTATGGGGCGGGTCCTACGAGACCCAGTACTTC.

The chain couples TRBV7-9 to TRBJ2-4; 8 bases match TRBD2. The germline gives CDR1 SEHNR, CDR2 FQNEAQ (reference sequence). The CDR3 runs to 14 residues. Trimming at V came to 5 bases and at J to 7 bases, leaving 7 bases not matched to a gene. The CDR3 region is CASSGAGGMNIQYF. CDR3 DNA: TGTGCCAGCAGCGGGGCGGGAGGTATGAACATTCAGTACTTC.

J is TRBJ2-2 and V is TRBV29-1, with 7 bases lining up with TRBD1. Trimming cost V 4 bases and J 1 base; bases outside gene matches: 6. Germline V CDR1 and CDR2: SQVTM, ANQGSEA. This CDR3 spans 15 amino acids. In DNA, the CDR3 is TGCAGCGTTGTGATGGGACAGATGAACACCGGGGAGCTGTTTTTT. Protein: CSVVMGQMNTGELFF.

The gene calls are TRBV6-5 and TRBJ1-1, with 8 bases aligning to TRBD1. The CDR3 covers 13 residues. The trim removed 5 bases at V and 3 bases at J, leaving 2 bases unmatched. Germline loops: CDR1 MNHEY, CDR2 SVGAGI. CDR3 in amino acids: CASSTDRDTEAFF. CDR3 coding DNA: TGTGCCAGCAGTACGGACAGGGACACTGAAGCTTTCTTT.

This clone was observed a handful of times. The genes are TRBV24-1 and TRBJ2-3; D is unresolved. This CDR3 contains 14 residues. Germline lookup yields CDR1 KGHDR and CDR2 SFDVKD. V was trimmed by 0 bases and J by 3 bases, leaving 6 bases between them. The CDR3 bases are TGTGCCACCAGTGATTTGCAGGTTACAGATACGCAGTATTTT. As protein: CATSDLQVTDTQYF.

This clone came up once. The CDR3 DNA reads TGTGCCAGCAGCCCGGCCCGACTAGCGGGAGTCAGGTGGGAGACCCAGTACTTC. Protein sequence: CASSPARLAGVRWETQYF. The chain uses TRBV7-9 and TRBJ2-5; 12 bases are shared with TRBD2. CDR1 SEHNR and CDR2 FQNEAQ come from the germline V gene (reference sequence). Trimming at V came to 5 bases and at J to 5 bases, leaving 15 bases not matched to a gene. This CDR3 contains 18 residues.

The chain uses TRBV6-5 and TRBJ2-1, with D possibly being TRBD1 (5 bases). Trimming shortened V by 6 bases and J by 5 bases, and 11 bases separated the two germline ends. The CDR3 spans 13 residues. CDR1 and CDR2 from the germline V gene are MNHEY and SVGAGI. The CDR3 DNA reads TGTGCCAGCAGCCCGGACAAACACAATGAGCAGTTCTTC. Translation: CASSPDKHNEQFF.

J is TRBJ1-6 and V is TRBV9, with D unresolved. In germline, CDR1 is SGDLS, CDR2 YYNGEE. The CDR3 has 14 residues. V was trimmed by 2 bases and J by 5 bases, leaving 8 bases between them. The CDR3 bases are TGTGCCAGCAGCGTCGGCAGTAATAATTCACCCCTCCACTTT. Protein: CASSVGSNNSPLHF.

This clone was detected only once. The V gene is TRBV6-1, the J gene TRBJ1-3, with D perhaps matching TRBD1 (6 bases). The germline CDR1 and CDR2 sequences are MNHNS and SASEGT. The CDR3 runs 17 residues. The V end lost 4 bases, the J end lost 0 bases, and 16 bases lay between the germline ends. In DNA, the CDR3 is TGTGCCAGCAGTGGTTGGGGGGCTGAAAGCTCTGGAAACACCATATATTTT. Its translation: CASSGWGAESSGNTIYF.

V usage is TRBV10-1 and J usage is TRBJ1-2, with 12 positions matching TRBD1. The CDR3 loop spans 13 amino acids. Trimming took 7 bases from V and 6 from J; bases not matched to a gene: 3. Germline CDR1 WNHNN, CDR2 SYGVQD (reference sequence). The CDR3 loop is CASTRDRGHGYTF. The CDR3 DNA reads TGCGCCAGCACCCGGGACAGGGGGCATGGCTACACCTTC.

This chain connects TRBV10-3 to TRBJ2-1, with 9 bases matching TRBD1. The CDR3 covers 14 residues. Trimming took 6 bases from V and 6 from J; bases not matched to a gene: 6. Germline CDR1 ENHRY, CDR2 SYGVKD. This CDR3 reads CAISNRGLGNEQFF. The CDR3 coding sequence is TGTGCCATCAGCAACAGGGGGCTCGGCAATGAGCAGTTCTTC.